This paragraph covers one T cell receptor beta chain sequence. Its cognate antigen is unknown. Sequencing was performed with immunoSEQ multiplex PCR; in TCRdb, only in-frame clones are kept and a portion is missing. This sample has over 120,000 clones, with nearly 90% found just once. The entry originates in a study of cytomegalovirus exposure and HLA in healthy donors. Study at large: The platform used for the 120 validation repertoires matched that of the roughly 700 first-cohort repertoires, a later analysis reported. Findings and limits, study-wide: The study put 150 or so TCR beta chains on its list as cytomegalovirus-associated. Accounts indicate the classifier identified cytomegalovirus status with strong specificity and sensitivity. In vitro, three CMV-associated chains proved specific for CMV antigens.

The CDR3 loop spans 14 amino acids. V dropped 6 bases and J dropped 2 bases, with 13 bases sitting between them. Germline CDR1 and CDR2: KGHSH and LQKENI. Sequences were obtained from PBMCs. The rearrangement joins TRBV18 to TRBJ1-2; the D gene is possibly TRBD1 (5 bases). The sequence derives from a woman aged 18-35 years in good health and CMV-seropositive. DNA for the CDR3: TGTGCCAGCTCGGGGACGGGGGGAAACTATGGCTACACCTTC. This sequence encodes CASSGTGGNYGYTF.